A selection of T cell receptor beta chains follows, all from one sample in a study of control samples from healthy donors and cancer patients. Measured with immunoSEQ multiplex PCR; TCRdb has only the in-frame clones, and not every one. The data contain 150,000 to 200,000 clones, 90% to 95% of them singletons. The sequenced material came from blood. The receptors were gathered from a woman in her twenties or thirties in good health. Both conserved end residues are part of each CDR3. The D gene is left open where the match is weak. For some rows the clone size is stated as once, few or many, or as a class when expanded; others skip it.

J gene,D gene,V gene,clone size,CDR3 protein,CDR3 DNA
TRBJ1-2,TRBD1,TRBV5-4,NA,CASSLGDRGGGGYTF,TGTGCCAGCAGCTTGGGTGACAGGGGAGGGGGTGGCTACACCTTC
TRBJ2-7,NA,TRBV6-1,NA,CASSEVDYEQYF,TGTGCCAGCAGTGAAGTAGACTACGAGCAGTACTTC
TRBJ1-6,NA,TRBV19,NA,CASSRRDGSSYNSPLHF,TGTGCCAGTAGCCGCCGGGACGGAAGCTCCTATAATTCACCCCTCCACTTT
TRBJ2-7,TRBD2,TRBV7-2,NA,CASSGASGGAREQYF,TGTGCCAGCAGCGGAGCTAGCGGGGGGGCGCGGGAGCAGTACTTC
TRBJ2-7,NA,TRBV7-9,NA,CASSPGTDYEQYF,TGTGCCAGCAGCCCCGGGACGGATTACGAGCAGTACTTC
TRBJ2-1,NA,TRBV5-5,NA,CASSLWNYNEQFF,TGTGCCAGCAGCTTGTGGAACTACAATGAGCAGTTCTTC
TRBJ1-5,TRBD1,TRBV6-2/TRBV6-3,NA,CASSRQGTQPQHF,TGTGCCAGCAGCAGACAGGGGACCCAGCCCCAGCATTTT
TRBJ1-5,TRBD1,TRBV19,NA,CASRDRGSNQPQHF,TGTGCCAGTAGAGACAGGGGAAGCAATCAGCCCCAGCATTTT
TRBJ1-2,NA,TRBV7-9,NA,CASSPHYGYTF,TGTGCCAGCAGCCCACACTATGGCTACACCTTC
TRBJ1-2,NA,TRBV12-3/TRBV12-4,NA,CTSSSSSPGYTF,TGTACCAGCAGTTCCAGCAGCCCCGGCTACACCTTC
TRBJ1-1,NA,TRBV18,NA,CASSPPGRGGTEAFF,TGTGCCAGCTCACCACCTGGTAGGGGGGGAACTGAAGCTTTCTTT
TRBJ2-1,NA,TRBV10-3,NA,CAISESTYNEQFF,TGTGCCATCAGTGAGTCTACATACAATGAGCAGTTCTTC
TRBJ2-6,NA,TRBV7-9,NA,CASSLGTASGANVLTF,TGTGCCAGCAGCTTAGGGACAGCCTCTGGGGCCAACGTCCTGACTTTC
TRBJ2-7,NA,TRBV7-2,NA,CASSLGQGTYEQYF,TGTGCCAGCAGCTTAGGGCAGGGGACCTACGAGCAGTACTTC
TRBJ1-5,NA,TRBV7-9,NA,CASSLQGNQPQHF,TGTGCCAGCAGCTTACAGGGTAATCAGCCCCAGCATTTT
TRBJ1-2,TRBD1,TRBV28,NA,CASSTGTGGGYTF,TGTGCCAGCAGCACCGGGACAGGGGGTGGCTACACCTTC
TRBJ2-5,TRBD1,TRBV2,NA,CASRPDRVETQYF,TGTGCCAGCAGACCTGACAGGGTCGAGACCCAGTACTTC
TRBJ1-1,NA,TRBV7-9,NA,CASSSGMNTEAFF,TGTGCCAGCAGTTCCGGGATGAACACTGAAGCTTTCTTT
TRBJ1-2,TRBD1,TRBV28,NA,CASSRQGTPNYGYTF,TGTGCCAGCAGCCGACAGGGGACACCTAACTATGGCTACACCTTC
TRBJ2-2,TRBD1,TRBV28,NA,CASSLLGTAQNTGELFF,TGTGCCAGCAGTTTACTCGGGACAGCCCAGAACACCGGGGAGCTGTTTTTT
TRBJ1-2,NA,TRBV5-4,NA,CASSLAGGAGYTF,TGTGCCAGCAGCTTGGCCGGGGGGGCGGGCTACACCTTC
TRBJ2-5,NA,TRBV9,NA,CASSVGGPRRETQYF,TGTGCCAGCAGCGTAGGGGGTCCGAGAAGAGAGACCCAGTACTTC
TRBJ2-7,TRBD2,TRBV18,NA,CASSATSGSYEQYF,TGTGCCAGCTCGGCAACTAGCGGCTCCTACGAGCAGTACTTC
TRBJ2-7,TRBD2,TRBV28,few,CASSFGTSGNDEQYF,TGTGCCAGCAGTTTCGGGACTAGCGGGAACGACGAGCAGTACTTC
TRBJ2-3,NA,TRBV5-1,NA,CASSLAGSDTQYF,TGCGCCAGCAGCTTGGCAGGGTCCGATACGCAGTATTTT
TRBJ2-3,TRBD2,TRBV10-1,many,CASSDGGTDTQYF,TGCGCCAGCAGTGACGGGGGGACAGATACGCAGTATTTT
TRBJ1-1,NA,TRBV9,NA,CASSPRMNTEAFF,TGTGCCAGCAGCCCTAGGATGAACACTGAAGCTTTCTTT
TRBJ1-1,TRBD1,TRBV7-3,once,CASSLYKGTGDTNTEAFF,TGTGCCAGCAGCTTATATAAGGGGACAGGGGACACGAACACTGAAGCTTTCTTT
TRBJ2-1,NA,TRBV11-3,once,CASSLGRYNEQFF,TGTGCCAGCAGCTTAGGTCGGTACAATGAGCAGTTCTTC
TRBJ1-2,TRBD1,TRBV4-1,NA,CASSHTGGTNYGYTF,TGCGCCAGCAGCCATACAGGGGGGACAAACTATGGCTACACCTTC
TRBJ2-3,TRBD1,TRBV11-3,NA,CASSLTGGASDTQYF,TGTGCCAGCAGCTTAACAGGGGGCGCGAGTGATACGCAGTATTTT
TRBJ1-2,TRBD1,TRBV4-1,NA,CASSQGTGDNYGYTF,TGCGCCAGCAGCCAGGGAACAGGGGACAACTATGGCTACACCTTC
TRBJ1-5,TRBD1,TRBV30,NA,CAWSVLTGAPSNQPQHF,TGTGCCTGGAGTGTCCTAACAGGGGCACCTAGCAATCAGCCCCAGCATTTT
TRBJ2-3,TRBD2,TRBV15,NA,CATRPGTTDTDTQYF,TGTGCCACCAGACCCGGGACTACCGACACAGATACGCAGTATTTT
TRBJ2-7,NA,TRBV7-9,NA,CASSLNRAYEQYF,TGTGCCAGCAGCTTGAACAGGGCTTACGAGCAGTACTTC
TRBJ2-1,TRBD1,TRBV19,NA,CASSIPLQGAGSYNEQFF,TGTGCCAGTAGTATCCCCCTACAGGGGGCGGGCTCCTACAATGAGCAGTTCTTC
TRBJ2-4,TRBD1,TRBV29-1,NA,CSARTGLNIQYF,TGCAGCGCTAGGACAGGGCTAAACATTCAGTACTTC
TRBJ1-1,NA,TRBV15,NA,CATSRGGTANTEAFF,TGTGCCACCAGCAGAGGGGGGACGGCGAACACTGAAGCTTTCTTT
TRBJ1-4,TRBD1,TRBV5-6,NA,CASSITGGKSEKLFF,TGTGCCAGCAGCATCACAGGGGGCAAGAGTGAAAAACTGTTTTTT
TRBJ2-3,NA,TRBV6-5,NA,CASRGGDTQYF,TGTGCCAGCAGGGGGGGAGATACGCAGTATTTT
TRBJ1-1,NA,TRBV28,NA,CASSWELGKVNTEAFF,TGTGCCAGCAGTTGGGAATTGGGGAAGGTGAACACTGAAGCTTTCTTT